This entry lists 32 T cell receptor beta chains sequenced from one sample in a study of low-dose radiotherapy and immunotherapy resistance in tumors. cDNA synthesis used a TRAV/TRBV-specific primer set for both chains. TCRs underwent roughly 19 PCR cycles of amplification with a constant-region primer and V-primer adapter. TCRdb reprocessed the reads with MiXCR, giving one entry per CDR3 protein. The table shows 13,000 or so distinct CDR3 sequences, with 76% occurring only once. The receptors come from a human donor with advanced metastatic prostate, ovarian, gallbladder or colorectal cancer (not recorded which). This table probably holds off-target reads from a library built for another chain.

V usage is TRBV4-2 and J usage is TRBJ2-7, with D unclear. Per the germline V gene, CDR1 is LGHNA and CDR2 is YNFKEQ. This CDR3 region has 15 residues. V dropped 1 base and J dropped 2 bases, with 12 bases sitting between them. This chain's CDR3 is CASSQVATSPYEQYF. The CDR3 DNA is TGTGCCAGCAGCCAAGTAGCCACGTCCCCCTACGAGCAGTACTTC.

The chain is built from TRBV19 and TRBJ1-5; D is uncertain. Deletions cut 6 bases from V and 7 bases from J, with 10 bases between. The length of the CDR3 is 12 residues. CDR1 is LNHDA, CDR2 SQIVND, per germline (reference sequence). The CDR3 spells CASSSSRQPQHF. CDR3 nucleotide sequence: TGTGCCAGTAGCTCCTCCAGGCAGCCCCAGCATTTT. Full variable domain (outside the CDR3, taken from reference TRBV19 and TRBJ1-5): DGGITQSPKYLFRKEGQNVTLSCEQNLNHDAMYWYRQDPGQGLRLIYYSQIVNDFQKGDIAEGYSVSREKKESFPLTVTSAQKNPTAFYLCASSSSRQPQHFGDGTRLSIL.

Only a few counts were recorded for this clonotype. This sequence joins TRBV6-5 and TRBJ2-1; 8 bases map to TRBD2. Germline V gene data show CDR1 as MNHEY and CDR2 as SVGAGI. This CDR3 comprises 16 residues. V gave up 0 bases and J gave up 6 bases; unmatched junction bases: 7. CDR3 coding DNA: TGTGCCAGCAGTTACTCGAGACGGGGGGGGAGCAATGAGCAGTTCTTC. Translating it yields CASSYSRRGGSNEQFF.

The chain is built from TRBV20-1 and TRBJ2-5; D uncertain. Looked up from germline, CDR1 is DFQATT and CDR2 is SNEGSKA (reference sequence). CDR3 length: 13 amino acids. Trimming removed 3 bases at V and 2 bases at J, with 10 bases between. CDR3 protein: CSASQTNQETQYF. CDR3 DNA: TGCAGTGCTAGTCAGACAAATCAAGAGACCCAGTACTTC.

This clonotype has just a few counts. J is TRBJ2-3 and V is TRBV6-1; perhaps TRBD1 as D (6 bases). The germline V gene has CDR1 MNHNS and CDR2 SASEGT. The V and J ends lost 5 bases and 4 bases respectively, with 16 bases between them. The CDR3 has 15 amino acids. This CDR3 reads CASSYRDRLADTQYF. Written as DNA, the CDR3 is TGTGCCAGCAGTTACCGAGACAGGCTCGCAGATACGCAGTATTTT.

The table lists this clonotype with a count of one. The genes are TRBV2 and TRBJ1-4; maybe TRBD1 (6 bases). The CDR3 totals 13 residues. CDR1 and CDR2 from the germline V gene are SNHLY and FYNNEI. Trimming took 5 bases from V and 8 from J, leaving 12 bases between them. DNA for the CDR3: TGTGCCAGCAGTTTACAGGGTAGGGAAAAACTGTTTTTT. It translates to CASSLQGREKLFF. The complete variable domain, with remaining parts taken from reference TRBV2 and TRBJ1-4, reads EPEVTQTPSHQVTQMGQEVILRCVPISNHLYFYWYRQILGQKVEFLVSFYNNEISEKSEIFDDQFSVERPDGSNFTLKIRSTKLEDSAMYFCASSLQGREKLFFGSGTQLSVL.

The chain combines TRBV6-1 with TRBJ1-5; TRBD1 aligns across 11 bases. There are 14 residues in the CDR3. Germline V gene data show CDR1 as MNHNS and CDR2 as SASEGT. The V segment lost 7 bases and the J segment 7 bases; nucleotides outside the gene matches: 6. The CDR3 sequence is CASTGQGAGQPQHF. As DNA, the CDR3 is TGTGCCAGCACCGGACAGGGGGCAGGGCAGCCCCAGCATTTT.

The rearrangement uses TRBV28 and TRBJ1-5; D is ambiguous. CDR3 size: 15 residues. Germline V gene sequence: CDR1 MDHEN, CDR2 SYDVKM. Trimming pared 2 bases from V and 7 bases from J, leaving 15 bases between. This CDR3 is CASSLPSGIRQPQHF. DNA for the CDR3: TGTGCCAGCAGTTTACCATCTGGAATCAGGCAGCCCCAGCATTTT.

The chain uses TRBV18 and TRBJ1-2, with TRBD1 matching over 9 bases. The CDR3 runs 14 residues. The germline V gene encodes CDR1 KGHSH and CDR2 LQKENI. V gave up 4 bases and J gave up 4 bases; unmatched junction bases: 4. The CDR3 sequence is CASSQQGAAYGYTF. The CDR3 DNA sequence: TGTGCCAGCTCACAACAGGGGGCCGCCTATGGCTACACCTTC.

J is TRBJ1-2 and V is TRBV7-9; 12 nucleotides match TRBD1. This CDR3 spans 15 amino acids. The ends lost 5 bases at V and 7 bases at J; junction bases unmatched: 8. CDR1 SEHNR and CDR2 FQNEAQ come from the germline V gene (reference sequence). The CDR3 protein is CASSTGTGGSGGYTF. The CDR3 region has the DNA TGTGCCAGCAGCACCGGGACAGGGGGCTCGGGTGGCTACACCTTC.

The rearrangement uses TRBV10-3 and TRBJ2-1; a weak D match, TRBD2 (6 bases). In germline, CDR1 is ENHRY, CDR2 SYGVKD. The CDR3 consists of 11 residues. With 6 bases removed from V and 9 bases from J, the gap between germline ends came to 9 bases. DNA for the CDR3: TGTGCCATCAGCGAGGAGGGTGAGCAGTTCTTC. It translates to CAISEEGEQFF.

The rearrangement uses TRBV30 and TRBJ1-4; D uncertain. Germline-derived CDR1 and CDR2 are GTSNPN and SVGIG (reference sequence). The CDR3 has 14 amino acids. Trimming removed 2 bases from V and 7 bases from J, with 14 bases in between. In DNA, the CDR3 is TGTGCCTGGAGTACAGCGCGAGGAGGTGAAAAACTGTTTTTT. Its protein is CAWSTARGGEKLFF.

The chain is built from TRBV20-1 and TRBJ2-1; the D gene is possibly TRBD1 (6 bases). The germline CDR1 and CDR2 sequences are DFQATT and SNEGSKA (reference sequence). This CDR3 region has 13 residues. V was shortened by 5 bases and J by 0 bases, with 8 bases between the two germline ends. The CDR3 loop reads CSASRGSYNEQFF. In nucleotides, the CDR3 is TGCAGTGCTTCCAGGGGCTCCTACAATGAGCAGTTCTTC.

The rearrangement uses TRBV29-1 and TRBJ1-5; D gene uncertain. V dropped 3 bases and J dropped 3 bases, with 6 bases sitting between them. The CDR3 consists of 12 residues. Germline V gene lookup returns CDR1 SQVTM and CDR2 ANQGSEA. Here the CDR3 reads CSVESPNQPQHF. Written as DNA, the CDR3 is TGCAGCGTTGAGTCGCCCAATCAGCCCCAGCATTTT.

The CDR3 protein is CASSFTRNTEAFF. CDR3 nucleotides: TGTGCCAGCAGTTTCACCAGGAACACTGAAGCTTTCTTT. The J gene is TRBJ1-1, the V gene TRBV12-3 or TRBV12-4; D is undetermined. Trimming pared 3 bases from V and 1 base from J, leaving 6 bases between. The CDR3 totals 13 residues.

The chain uses TRBV28 and TRBJ2-2; TRBD1 agrees at 9 bases. V gave up 6 bases and J gave up 0 bases; unmatched junction bases: 17. This CDR3 is 20 amino acids long. Germline CDR1 reads MDHEN; CDR2 reads SYDVKM. Here the CDR3 DNA reads TGTGCCAGCAGCTACCCGCCTGCGGGACAGGGCAAGCCGAACACCGGGGAGCTGTTTTTT. This translates into CASSYPPAGQGKPNTGELFF.

As regards this clonotype: An end of the junction does not agree with germline; a read error may underlie this. The CDR3 is CATSPPNTGELFF. The CDR3 region has the DNA TGTGCCACCAGTCCCCCGAACACCGGGGAGCTGTTTTTT. The chain links TRBV27 to TRBJ2-2; the D is unclear. The CDR3 is 13 amino acids. CDR1 and CDR2 from the germline V gene are MNHEY and SMNVEV (reference sequence).

J is TRBJ2-3 and V is TRBV20-1; TRBD2 agrees at 9 bases. The J segment lost 6 bases and the V segment lost 1 base, leaving 8 bases of the junction unmatched. Germline assignment: CDR1 DFQATT and CDR2 SNEGSKA (reference sequence). The CDR3 consists of 15 residues. CDR3 residues: CSARALAGDGDTQYF. The CDR3 nucleotides are TGCAGTGCTAGAGCCTTAGCGGGAGATGGGGATACGCAGTATTTT.

The chain joins TRBV20-1 to TRBJ2-3; 10 nucleotides align to TRBD2. The CDR3 totals 14 residues. Germline trimming cut 8 bases from V and 1 base from J; bases unmatched to any gene: 6. CDR1 is DFQATT and CDR2 is SNEGSKA in the germline V gene (reference sequence). The CDR3 protein is CSPQGTSGTDTQYF. The CDR3 nucleotides are TGCAGTCCGCAAGGGACTAGCGGCACAGATACGCAGTATTTT.

V and J are TRBV28 and TRBJ1-2; no clear D gene. Trimming cost V 1 base and J 5 bases, with 8 bases left between them. Germline V gene lookup returns CDR1 MDHEN and CDR2 SYDVKM. The CDR3 covers 13 residues. CDR3 DNA: TGTGCCAGCAGTTTATATTCCGAGTATGGCTACACCTTC. Protein sequence: CASSLYSEYGYTF.

The chain uses TRBV7-2 and TRBJ2-1, with 7 positions matching TRBD2. The CDR3 is 14 residues long. With 0 bases clipped from V and 6 bases from J, the junction kept 2 bases outside the gene matches. The germline V gene has CDR1 SGHTA and CDR2 FQGNSA. This chain's CDR3 is CASSLARGGNEQFF. The DNA for the CDR3 is TGTGCCAGCAGCTTAGCTCGCGGGGGCAATGAGCAGTTCTTC.

The CDR3 here is CAWSVIETQYF. The DNA for the CDR3 is TGTGCCTGGAGTGTTATCGAGACCCAGTACTTC. This chain connects TRBV30 to TRBJ2-5; unclear D gene. The V and J ends lost 0 bases and 5 bases respectively, with 4 bases between them. CDR1 is GTSNPN, CDR2 SVGIG, per germline (reference sequence). CDR3 size: 11 residues.

The gene calls are TRBV7-6 and TRBJ2-5; D remains unclear. V lost 2 bases and J lost 2, with 6 bases in between. The CDR3 is made up of 13 amino acids. CDR1 and CDR2 (germline): SGHVS, FNYEAQ. CDR3 nucleotides: TGTGCCAGCAGCTTACCGGCACAAGAGACCCAGTACTTC. As protein: CASSLPAQETQYF.

The chain joins TRBV2 to TRBJ2-6, with D possibly TRBD1 on 5 matching bases. Germline CDR1 reads SNHLY; CDR2 reads FYNNEI. The ends were cut back, 7 bases at V and 4 bases at J, with 8 bases in the middle. The CDR3 runs 13 residues. The CDR3 protein is CASMGPGANVLTF. The CDR3 nucleotides are TGTGCCAGCATGGGGCCAGGGGCCAACGTCCTGACTTTC.

The rearrangement uses TRBV27 and TRBJ2-1; a possible D gene is TRBD2 (6 bases). The V gene lost 6 bases and the J gene lost 4 bases, with 10 bases spanning the gap. The CDR3 totals 13 residues. In germline, CDR1 is MNHEY, CDR2 SMNVEV (reference sequence). The CDR3 spells CASRGGNYNEQFF. The CDR3 DNA reads TGTGCCAGCAGGGGAGGTAATTACAATGAGCAGTTCTTC.

The rearrangement links TRBV20-1 to TRBJ2-7, with 8 nucleotides matching TRBD1. The germline gives CDR1 DFQATT, CDR2 SNEGSKA (reference sequence). The CDR3 has 13 amino acids. The CDR3 here is CSPQGAGSYEQYF. The CDR3 nucleotides read TGCAGCCCTCAGGGGGCAGGATCCTACGAGCAGTACTTC.

V usage is TRBV6-5 and J usage is TRBJ2-1; 16 bases align to TRBD2. V dropped 4 bases and J dropped 8; count of bases not matched to a gene: 5. The CDR3 length is 16 residues. CDR1 is MNHEY, CDR2 SVGAGI, per germline. The CDR3 DNA reads TGTGCCAGCAGTTCCGGGACTAGCGGGAGGGACCATGAGCAGTTCTTC. It is translated as CASSSGTSGRDHEQFF.

This chain uses TRBV5-1 with TRBJ2-1; 11 positions agree with TRBD2. V lost 3 bases to trimming and J lost 5 bases; unmatched junction nucleotides: 10. The CDR3 has 17 amino acids. Germline CDR1 is SGHRS and CDR2 is YFSETQ. CDR3 amino acids: CASSSLAGGSSNNEQFF. CDR3 nucleotides: TGCGCCAGCAGCTCTCTAGCGGGAGGCTCATCCAACAATGAGCAGTTCTTC.

The chain combines TRBV29-1 with TRBJ2-5; no firm D call. Germline values: CDR1 SQVTM, CDR2 ANQGSEA. V was clipped by 5 bases and J by 4 bases, with 14 bases between them. CDR3 size: 13 residues. CDR3 nucleotides: TGCAGCGTTCTCAAAAGTTTTCTAGAGACCCAGTACTTC. Translation gives CSVLKSFLETQYF.

The chain links TRBV28 to TRBJ2-2; 7 bases are shared with TRBD1. CDR1 and CDR2 from the germline V gene are MDHEN and SYDVKM. The V segment lost 3 bases and the J segment 4 bases; nucleotides outside the gene matches: 5. This CDR3 has 15 amino acids. The chain's CDR3 is CASSLRGHGTGELFF. The CDR3 DNA follows: TGTGCCAGCAGTTTGAGGGGGCATGGCACCGGGGAGCTGTTTTTT. The full variable domain, with the rest looked up from reference TRBV28 and TRBJ2-2, is DVKVTQSSRYLVKRTGEKVFLECVQDMDHENMFWYRQDPGLGLRLIYFSYDVKMKEKGDIPEGYSVSREKKERFSLILESASTNQTSMYLCASSLRGHGTGELFFGEGSRLTVL.

The chain combines TRBV29-1 with TRBJ2-5; D call uncertain. CDR3 length equals 12 residues. In germline, CDR1 is SQVTM, CDR2 ANQGSEA. Trimming shortened V by 6 bases and J by 2 bases, and 10 bases separated the two germline ends. CDR3 nucleotide sequence: TGCAGCGTAATCCAGGCGCAAGAGACCCAGTACTTC. This gives the protein CSVIQAQETQYF.

This clonotype was detected a few times. V and J are TRBV2 and TRBJ2-7, with TRBD1 identical over 7 bases. V lost 2 bases and J lost 7; bases outside the gene matches: 5. This CDR3 is 13 amino acids long. In germline, CDR1 is SNHLY, CDR2 FYNNEI. The CDR3 DNA is TGTGCCAGCAGTGAACTAGGGGGCGCAGAGCAGTACTTC. Its protein is CASSELGGAEQYF.